A selection of T cell receptor beta chains follows, all from one sample in a study of blood T cell repertoires in COVID-19. Produced via immunoSEQ multiplex PCR; TCRdb's table is partial and in-frame only. In the table there are 130,000 to 150,000 clones, over 70% of which are singletons. The specimen was peripheral blood. These TCRs come from a man between 45 and 60 years old with active or convalescent COVID-19. Both conserved end residues are part of each CDR3. A D gene is named only where the DNA matches it firmly. The size of a clone is reported for some rows only, either as once, few or many, or as a class for expanded clones.

clone size	V gene	CDR3 length	J gene	D gene	CDR3 protein	CDR3 DNA
NA	TRBV25-1	15	TRBJ2-1	NA	CASSVPGRSYNEQFF	TGTGCCAGCAGTGTCCCGGGGAGGTCCTACAATGAGCAGTTCTTC
NA	TRBV14	18	TRBJ2-1	NA	CASSQRRGAELSYNEQFF	TGTGCCAGCAGCCAGAGGAGGGGAGCGGAATTATCCTACAATGAGCAGTTCTTC
NA	TRBV7-8	15	TRBJ2-6	TRBD1	CASGTALSGANVLTF	TGTGCCAGCGGGACAGCCCTTTCGGGGGCCAACGTCCTGACTTTC
NA	TRBV28	15	TRBJ1-3	TRBD1	CASSLGTESGNTIYF	TGTGCCAGCAGTTTGGGGACAGAGAGTGGAAACACCATATATTTT
NA	TRBV5-1	16	TRBJ1-6	NA	CASSPNLGANNSPLHF	TGCGCCAGCAGCCCAAACTTGGGGGCGAATAATTCACCCCTCCACTTT
NA	TRBV5-4	15	TRBJ2-1	TRBD2	CASSEGLALGNEQFF	TGTGCCAGCAGCGAGGGACTAGCGCTGGGGAATGAGCAGTTCTTC
NA	TRBV28	17	TRBJ2-1	TRBD2	CASSFVASGVFYNEQFF	TGTGCCAGCAGTTTTGTGGCTAGCGGGGTCTTCTACAATGAGCAGTTCTTC
NA	TRBV6-4	13	TRBJ2-4	TRBD1	CASSVSQGDIQYF	TGTGCCAGCAGTGTGTCCCAGGGGGACATTCAGTACTTC
NA	TRBV19	12	TRBJ1-4	NA	CASNPGGRELFF	TGTGCCAGTAACCCGGGAGGTCGGGAACTGTTTTTT
NA	TRBV5-1	15	TRBJ2-1	TRBD2	CASTLAGPPYNEQFF	TGCGCCAGCACGCTAGCGGGCCCCCCCTACAATGAGCAGTTCTTC
NA	TRBV5-1	15	TRBJ2-7	TRBD2	CATKAQLAGGGEQYF	TGCGCCACCAAAGCCCAACTAGCGGGAGGGGGCGAGCAGTACTTC
NA	TRBV6-6	15	TRBJ2-5	NA	CASSYFPDRQETQYF	TGTGCCAGCAGTTACTTCCCGGACAGACAAGAGACCCAGTACTTC
NA	TRBV7-9	13	TRBJ2-4	NA	CASSLGFSDIQYF	TGTGCCAGCAGCTTAGGGTTCAGCGACATTCAGTACTTC
few	TRBV5-1	17	TRBJ1-2	NA	CASSQLSGGPEAGGYTF	TGCGCCAGCAGCCAACTATCCGGGGGGCCTGAAGCGGGTGGCTACACCTTC
NA	TRBV2	13	TRBJ2-5	TRBD1	CAGERDRGETQYF	TGTGCCGGGGAAAGGGACAGGGGGGAGACCCAGTACTTC
NA	TRBV6-1	16	TRBJ2-3	TRBD1	CASSDPDRASTDTQYF	TGTGCCAGCAGTGATCCAGACAGGGCTAGCACAGATACGCAGTATTTT
NA	TRBV3-1/TRBV3-2	15	TRBJ1-1	NA	CASSQDSTGFTEAFF	TGTGCCAGCAGCCAAGACTCGACAGGTTTCACTGAAGCTTTCTTT
few	TRBV5-5	18	TRBJ1-5	NA	CASSLRGGERVSNQPQHF	TGTGCCAGCAGCTTGAGGGGGGGAGAAAGGGTAAGCAATCAGCCCCAGCATTTT
NA	TRBV6-5	13	TRBJ2-1	NA	CASSRIGRNEQFF	TGTGCCAGCAGTCGGATAGGGAGGAATGAGCAGTTCTTC
NA	TRBV27	14	TRBJ2-1	TRBD2	CASSGLAEENEQFF	TGTGCCAGCAGTGGACTAGCGGAAGAGAATGAGCAGTTCTTC
NA	TRBV23-1	14	TRBJ2-5	TRBD2	CASSQAGAGETQYF	TGCGCCAGCAGCCAAGCGGGAGCAGGGGAGACCCAGTACTTC
NA	TRBV9	14	TRBJ1-6	NA	CASSSLTSNSPLHF	TGTGCCAGCAGCTCCCTAACCTCCAATTCACCCCTCCACTTT
NA	TRBV10-3	15	TRBJ2-7	NA	CAISDWASYTYEQYF	TGTGCCATCAGTGACTGGGCCTCCTATACCTACGAGCAGTACTTC
NA	TRBV27	16	TRBJ2-1	TRBD2	CASSLLAGSSYNEQFF	TGTGCCAGCAGTTTATTAGCGGGAAGCTCCTACAATGAGCAGTTCTTC
NA	TRBV18	16	TRBJ1-4	NA	CASSPTQQGTNEKLFF	TGTGCCAGCTCACCTACCCAACAGGGAACTAATGAAAAACTGTTTTTT
NA	TRBV3-1/TRBV3-2	15	TRBJ2-7	NA	CASSQAPPGNYEQYF	TGTGCCAGCAGCCAAGCTCCCCCGGGAAACTACGAGCAGTACTTC
NA	TRBV15	16	TRBJ1-5	TRBD1	CATSRELGQPNQPQHF	TGTGCCACCAGCAGAGAATTGGGACAGCCAAATCAGCCCCAGCATTTT
NA	TRBV19	16	TRBJ2-4	NA	CASSFPGLTAKNIQYF	TGTGCCAGTAGTTTCCCGGGACTTACAGCCAAAAACATTCAGTACTTC
NA	TRBV6-6	11	TRBJ1-5	NA	CASGREAPQHF	TGTGCCAGCGGGAGGGAGGCGCCCCAGCATTTT
few	TRBV4-1	17	TRBJ1-1	TRBD1	CASSQGTQGAWSTEAFF	TGCGCCAGCAGCCAAGGGACCCAGGGGGCCTGGAGCACTGAAGCTTTCTTT
NA	TRBV27	14	TRBJ2-3	NA	CASSPQAHGDTQYF	TGTGCCAGCAGTCCCCAGGCTCACGGAGATACGCAGTATTTT
NA	TRBV7-7	15	TRBJ2-1	TRBD2	CASSVGTSGYNEQFF	TGTGCCAGCAGCGTCGGGACTAGCGGATACAATGAGCAGTTCTTC
NA	TRBV6-5	13	TRBJ1-1	NA	CASSDSWNTEAFF	TGTGCCAGCAGTGACTCCTGGAACACTGAAGCTTTCTTT
NA	TRBV2	20	TRBJ2-6	TRBD1	CASSSPGQGAVFAGANVLTF	TGTGCCAGCAGTTCCCCGGGACAGGGGGCGGTATTCGCTGGGGCCAACGTCCTGACTTTC
NA	TRBV4-1	18	TRBJ2-6	NA	CASSPVPGLSSGANVLTF	TGCGCCAGCAGCCCCGTACCAGGCCTCAGCTCTGGGGCCAACGTCCTGACTTTC
NA	TRBV5-1	14	TRBJ1-3	NA	CASSSGFSGNTIYF	TGCGCCAGCAGCTCGGGGTTCTCTGGAAACACCATATATTTT
NA	TRBV11-2	17	TRBJ2-3	NA	CASSLRAGNWFTDTQYF	TGTGCCAGCAGCTTGAGGGCGGGTAACTGGTTCACAGATACGCAGTATTTT
NA	TRBV7-9	13	TRBJ1-1	NA	CASSPPQDTEAFF	TGTGCCAGCAGCCCCCCCCAGGACACTGAAGCTTTCTTT
NA	TRBV28	15	TRBJ1-4	NA	CASSFLGQGNEKLFF	TGTGCCAGCAGTTTTCTGGGGCAGGGAAATGAAAAACTGTTTTTT
once	TRBV3-1/TRBV3-2	14	TRBJ2-1	TRBD1	CASSLDRGDNEQFF	TGTGCCAGCAGCCTCGACAGGGGTGACAATGAGCAGTTCTTC
NA	TRBV28	15	TRBJ2-7	TRBD2	CASSEPGTSSYEQYF	TGTGCCAGCAGTGAACCCGGGACTAGCTCCTACGAGCAGTACTTC
few	TRBV7-2	16	TRBJ2-1	TRBD2	CASSPIAGGVYNEQFF	TGTGCCAGCAGCCCAATAGCGGGAGGGGTATACAATGAGCAGTTCTTC
NA	TRBV5-8	17	TRBJ2-1	TRBD2	CASSSGLAVGTPHEQFF	TGTGCCAGCAGCTCGGGACTAGCGGTTGGGACCCCACATGAGCAGTTCTTC
NA	TRBV9	15	TRBJ2-2	TRBD1	CASSRTGGWAGELFF	TGTGCCAGCAGTAGGACAGGGGGCTGGGCCGGGGAGCTGTTTTTT